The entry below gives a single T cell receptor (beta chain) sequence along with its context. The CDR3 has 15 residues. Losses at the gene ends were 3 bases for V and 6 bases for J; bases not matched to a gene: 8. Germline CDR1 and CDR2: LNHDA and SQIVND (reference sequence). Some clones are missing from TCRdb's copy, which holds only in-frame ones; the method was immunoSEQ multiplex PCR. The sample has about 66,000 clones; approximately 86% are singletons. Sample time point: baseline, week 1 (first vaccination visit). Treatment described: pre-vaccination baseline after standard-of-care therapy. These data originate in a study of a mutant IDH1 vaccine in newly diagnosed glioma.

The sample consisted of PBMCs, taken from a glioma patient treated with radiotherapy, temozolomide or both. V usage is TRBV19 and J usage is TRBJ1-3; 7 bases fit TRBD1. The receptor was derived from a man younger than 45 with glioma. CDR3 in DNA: TGTGCCAGTAGTATTGCCATGGACAGGACAAACACCATATATTTT. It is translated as CASSIAMDRTNTIYF. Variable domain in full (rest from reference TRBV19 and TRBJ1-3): DGGITQSPKYLFRKEGQNVTLSCEQNLNHDAMYWYRQDPGQGLRLIYYSQIVNDFQKGDIAEGYSVSREKKESFPLTVTSAQKNPTAFYLCASSIAMDRTNTIYFGEGSWLTVV.